Below, 12 T cell receptor beta chains from the same sample are listed, as sequenced in a study of cytomegalovirus exposure and HLA in healthy donors. Primers: 60 Vbeta forward and 13 Jbeta reverse. Sequenced by immunoSEQ multiplex PCR; TCRdb stores in-frame clones only, minus some. The repertoire has under 250,000 clones, over 65% of them found once; the top ten carry 0.6% to 0.7%. The material sequenced was PBMCs. These TCRs come from a man aged 18-30 years in good health and CMV-seronegative.

The rearrangement links TRBV2 to TRBJ2-5, with 7 bases that match TRBD2. The germline V gene encodes CDR1 SNHLY and CDR2 FYNNEI. V trimming: 10 bases; J trimming: 2 bases; junction bases outside the gene matches: 7. The CDR3 extends over 13 amino acids. The CDR3 spells CAISGTWQETQYF. In DNA form, the CDR3 reads TGTGCCATAAGCGGGACGTGGCAAGAGACCCAGTACTTC.

This clone occurred a few times. The V and J genes are TRBV2 and TRBJ2-7; 7 bases align to TRBD2. The CDR3 runs to 14 residues. The ends lost 6 bases at V and 2 bases at J; junction bases unmatched: 7. Germline V gene lookup returns CDR1 SNHLY and CDR2 FYNNEI. The CDR3 region is CASSTASGPYEQYF. The CDR3 DNA sequence: TGTGCCAGCAGCACTGCTAGCGGCCCCTACGAGCAGTACTTC. Together with reference TRBV2 and TRBJ2-7, the CDR3 gives the full variable domain: EPEVTQTPSHQVTQMGQEVILRCVPISNHLYFYWYRQILGQKVEFLVSFYNNEISEKSEIFDDQFSVERPDGSNFTLKIRSTKLEDSAMYFCASSTASGPYEQYFGPGTRLTVT.

V is TRBV4-1 and J is TRBJ2-5, with D possibly being TRBD2 (6 bases). Germline CDR1 MGHRA, CDR2 YSYEKL. CDR3 length equals 15 residues. V was pared by 0 bases and J by 4 bases, with 12 bases between. Written as DNA, the CDR3 is TGCGCCAGCAGCCAAGATGGGACCGGGGGAGAGACCCAGTACTTC. Its protein is CASSQDGTGGETQYF.

The chain recombines TRBV5-1 with TRBJ2-5, with 12 nucleotides matching TRBD2. The end of the DNA fits TRBJ2-7 better, so the J call may be wrong. The CDR3 runs to 16 residues. Germline-derived CDR1 and CDR2 are SGHRS and YFSETQ. The CDR3 bases are TGCGCCAGCAGCTTGGGGACTAGCGGGACTTCCTACGAGCAGTACTTC. It encodes CASSLGTSGTSYEQYF.

This clone was found a few times. The chain employs TRBV9 and TRBJ2-1; D is perhaps TRBD2 (5 bases). The V end was cut by 0 bases, the J end by 8 bases, with 12 bases between. This CDR3 spans 14 amino acids. Per the germline V gene, CDR1 is SGDLS and CDR2 is YYNGEE. The CDR3 loop is CASSVAGLADEQFF. Written as DNA, the CDR3 is TGTGCCAGCAGCGTAGCAGGTCTAGCCGATGAGCAGTTCTTC.

The chain couples TRBV29-1 to TRBJ2-7, with 10 bases fitting TRBD2. The V segment lost 4 bases and the J segment 5 bases; nucleotides outside the gene matches: 5. Per germline, CDR1 SQVTM and CDR2 ANQGSEA. CDR3 length: 13 residues. The CDR3 region is CSVANSGRNEQYF. CDR3 in DNA: TGCAGCGTTGCAAATAGCGGGAGGAACGAGCAGTACTTC.

The gene calls are TRBV7-9 and TRBJ1-2; 8 bases map to TRBD1. Trimming took 5 bases from V and 6 from J; bases not matched to a gene: 14. The germline gives CDR1 SEHNR, CDR2 FQNEAQ (reference sequence). The CDR3 has 16 residues. The CDR3 nucleotides read TGTGCCAGCAGCGAGCCTCGGACAGGGACATTGAATGGCTACACCTTC. This gives the protein CASSEPRTGTLNGYTF.

The rearrangement joins TRBV9 to TRBJ1-3; maybe TRBD1 (6 bases). The germline CDR1 and CDR2 sequences are SGDLS and YYNGEE. Trimming cost V 4 bases and J 4 bases, with 18 bases left between them. The CDR3 has 16 residues. The CDR3: CASSRNGGAGGNTIYF. Written as DNA, the CDR3 is TGTGCCAGCAGCCGGAACGGGGGGGCTGGCGGAAACACCATATATTTT.

The chain combines TRBV5-1 with TRBJ1-2, with D uncertain. The CDR3 covers 15 residues. Germline V gene data show CDR1 as SGHRS and CDR2 as YFSETQ. Trimming cost V 1 base and J 2 bases, with 12 bases left between them. The CDR3 sequence: CASSLLPGENYGYTF. CDR3 DNA: TGCGCCAGCAGCTTGCTTCCGGGAGAAAACTATGGCTACACCTTC.

This chain joins TRBV7-9 and TRBJ2-1, with TRBD2 matching over 7 bases. This CDR3 has 18 residues. CDR1 and CDR2 from the germline V gene are SEHNR and FQNEAQ (reference sequence). V shed 5 bases and J 1 base; nucleotides not matched to a gene: 14. The CDR3 reads CASSLAQLKAGSYNEQFF. CDR3 nucleotides: TGTGCCAGCAGCCTTGCCCAATTGAAAGCGGGATCCTACAATGAGCAGTTCTTC.

The table lists this clone with a few counts. At one end, the junction sequence differs from germline, possibly due to a read error. This rearrangement joins TRBV20-1 to TRBJ1-4, with D hard to call. The V gene's germline CDR1 is DFQATT and CDR2 SNEGSKA (reference sequence). The CDR3 sequence is 10 residues long. CDR3 bases: TGTGGAGCCTTTAATGAAAAACTGTTTTTT. Protein sequence: CGAFNEKLFF.

The gene calls are TRBV5-1 and TRBJ2-7; 11 bases fit TRBD1. The CDR3 runs to 15 residues. Germline V gives CDR1 SGHRS, CDR2 YFSETQ. The V segment lost 3 bases and the J segment 3 bases; nucleotides outside the gene matches: 5. CDR3 coding DNA: TGCGCCAGCAGCTGCCGGGACAGGGGGTGCTACGAGCAGTACTTC. Protein product: CASSCRDRGCYEQYF.